A selection of T cell receptor beta chains follows, all from one sample in a study of blood T cells in healthy people across ages. TCRdb called the 5' RACE reads again in MiXCR, with one record for every CDR3 protein. This sample has some 900,000 distinct CDR3 sequences, with less than 35% found just once. Sequenced: blood. Source of these receptors: a woman at least 80 years old in good health. CDR3s include the opening cysteine and the closing phenylalanine or tryptophan. The D gene is left open where the match is weak. Part of the rows lack a size; the others show once, few, many or a class for expanded clones.

j_call	clone_size	v_call	d_call	cdr3_aa	cdr3_nt
TRBJ2-2	.	TRBV6-5	.	CASRLTVPGELFF	TGTGCCAGCAGACTGACCGTACCCGGGGAGCTGTTTTTT
TRBJ2-7	.	TRBV7-2	TRBD1	CASSLPLTGNYEQYF	TGTGCCAGCAGCTTACCCCTGACAGGGAACTACGAGCAGTACTTC
TRBJ1-2	many	TRBV12-3/TRBV12-4	TRBD1	CASRLDRAYGYTF	TGTGCCAGCAGGCTCGACAGGGCATATGGCTACACCTTC
TRBJ1-1	few	TRBV7-2	TRBD1	CASSLRQGGQRNTEAFF	TGTGCCAGCAGCTTGCGACAGGGTGGGCAGAGGAACACTGAAGCTTTCTTT
TRBJ2-7	many	TRBV18	TRBD1	CASSPGTGEGEQYF	TGTGCCAGCTCACCCGGGACAGGCGAGGGAGAGCAGTACTTC
TRBJ2-7	many	TRBV6-2/TRBV6-3	.	CASRPVLPQTYEQYF	TGTGCCAGCAGACCCGTGCTTCCCCAAACCTACGAGCAGTACTTC
TRBJ2-2	.	TRBV5-4	TRBD1	CASSLSGTGATGELFF	TGTGCCAGCAGCTTGTCTGGGACAGGGGCAACCGGGGAGCTGTTTTTT
TRBJ2-1	once	TRBV7-6	.	CASSLGHNNDQFF	TGTGCCAGCAGCTTAGGGCACAACAATGACCAGTTCTTC
TRBJ1-2	.	TRBV25-1	.	CASSEGVYGYTF	TGTGCCAGCAGTGAGGGTGTCTATGGCTACACCTTC
TRBJ2-1	few	TRBV6-1	.	CASSEAGREFF	TGTGCCAGCAGTGAAGCGGGACGAGAGTTCTTC
TRBJ1-1	.	TRBV7-2	.	CASSLAHTAGPEAFF	TGTGCCAGCAGCTTAGCGCACACAGCCGGCCCTGAAGCTTTCTTT